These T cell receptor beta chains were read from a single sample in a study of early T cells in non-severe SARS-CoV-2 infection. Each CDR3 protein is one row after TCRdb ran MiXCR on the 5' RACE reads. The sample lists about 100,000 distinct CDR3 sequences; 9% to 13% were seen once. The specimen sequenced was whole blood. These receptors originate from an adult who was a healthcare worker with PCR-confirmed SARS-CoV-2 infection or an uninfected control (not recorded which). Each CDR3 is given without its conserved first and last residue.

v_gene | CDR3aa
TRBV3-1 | ASSQRQGFNTEAF
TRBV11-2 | ASSASTGSGNTIY
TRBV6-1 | ATLKSGRSYNEQF
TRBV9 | ASSPSPNTEAF
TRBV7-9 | ASSEGLGTTEAF
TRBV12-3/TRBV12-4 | ASSPTGTGGSGYT
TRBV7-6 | ASSLATAQAVSSQPQH
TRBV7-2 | ASSLVARSSYNEQF
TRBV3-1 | ASSQGREQY
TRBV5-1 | ASSLAGDEQY
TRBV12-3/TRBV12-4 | ASILDRNYNEQF
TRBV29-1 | SVERGTNEQF
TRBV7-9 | ASSWTTSRRDGELF
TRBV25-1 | ASRGLGAAPYEQY
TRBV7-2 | ASSLQGRGPYNSPLH
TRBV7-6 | ASSLGEGGPREQY
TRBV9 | ASSVDGGGQPQH